This is a list of T cell receptor beta chains from one sample in a study of response to subunit inactivated influenza vaccine. TCRdb used MiXCR to reprocess the RT-PCR reads, holding one entry per CDR3 protein. The top ten clones hold roughly 11% of a sample with about 180,000 distinct CDR3 sequences, approximately 9.2% of them seen once. Source: non-naive T cells sorted from PBMCs, taken on the day of vaccination. The receptors originated from a middle-aged man who received an inactivated influenza vaccine. CDR3s include the opening cysteine and the closing phenylalanine or tryptophan. A D gene is named only where the DNA matches it firmly. Clone size is shown for a subset of rows, as once, few, many or a class of expanded clone.

d_call	v_call	j_call	clone_size	cdr3_nt	cdr3_aa
.	TRBV6-2/TRBV6-3	TRBJ2-3	many	TGTGCCAGCACCCTAACGGACGTCCCAGATACGCAGTATTTT	CASTLTDVPDTQYF
TRBD2	TRBV12-3/TRBV12-4	TRBJ2-4	many	TGTGCCAGCATGTCTAGCGGGGGGGCGTTGTCGTACTTC	CASMSSGGALSYF
TRBD2	TRBV5-5	TRBJ2-1	many	TGTGCCAGCAGCTCCCTCCGGGGGGGCCAATGGAATGAGCAGTTCTTC	CASSSLRGGQWNEQFF
.	TRBV7-2	TRBJ2-4	.	TGTGCCAGCAGCCAAAGAGTCACGAGCCGGGACTGGCAGTACTTC	CASSQRVTSRDWQYF
TRBD2	TRBV7-8	TRBJ2-3	few	TGTGCCAGCAGCGGCAGCTCACCGGGGGGGCCCACAGATACGCAGTATTTT	CASSGSSPGGPTDTQYF
TRBD2	TRBV5-1	TRBJ2-3	.	TGCGCCAGCAGCCAAGGACTAGCGACAGATACGCAGTATTTT	CASSQGLATDTQYF
TRBD2	TRBV18	TRBJ2-5	.	TGTGCCAGCTCACCACCTCTGGGAGGGGAAGAGACCCAGTACTTC	CASSPPLGGEETQYF
.	TRBV10-3	TRBJ2-5	medium-sized	TGTGCCATCAGTGATGGTAGTAGGGGAGAGACCCAGTACTTC	CAISDGSRGETQYF
.	TRBV12-3/TRBV12-4	TRBJ1-1	many	TGTGCCAGCCTCGACACCATGAACACTGAAGCTTTCTTT	CASLDTMNTEAFF
.	TRBV15	TRBJ2-7	.	TGTGCCACCAGCAGGGGAAACCGACTAGAGCAGTACTTC	CATSRGNRLEQYF
.	TRBV20-1	TRBJ2-7	.	TGCAGTGCCCCGACCTCGGAGGGCAGTAGGGACGAGCAGTACTTC	CSAPTSEGSRDEQYF
TRBD2	TRBV7-9	TRBJ2-2	many	TGTGCCAGCAGTAAAGCGGGAAAGCGGCAGAACACCGGGGAGCTGTTTTTT	CASSKAGKRQNTGELFF
TRBD1	TRBV28	TRBJ1-2	.	TGTGCCAGCAGTTCACCGACAGGGAATGGCTACACCTTC	CASSSPTGNGYTF
.	TRBV15	TRBJ1-1	.	TGTGCCACCAGCAGAGCCCGGACAAGGACTGAAGCTTTCTTT	CATSRARTRTEAFF
TRBD1	TRBV20-1	TRBJ1-2	.	TGCAGTGCCTCCCCCCGGGACAGGGGGAACTATGGCTACACCTTC	CSASPRDRGNYGYTF
TRBD1	TRBV5-6	TRBJ2-1	many	TGTGCCAGCAGCTTGGACAGGGGGGAATTATACAATGAGCAGTTCTTC	CASSLDRGELYNEQFF
TRBD1	TRBV6-1	TRBJ2-7	.	TGTGCCAGCAGCTCTCCCGGGACAGCGGCCTACGAGCAGTACTTC	CASSSPGTAAYEQYF
.	TRBV15	TRBJ2-1	.	TGTGCCACCAGCAGGACAGATTACAATGAGCAGTTCTTC	CATSRTDYNEQFF
TRBD1	TRBV10-3	TRBJ1-6	many	TGTGCCACAAAGAGGACAGGGAATAATTCACCCCTCCACTTT	CATKRTGNNSPLHF
.	TRBV28	TRBJ2-5	many	TGTGCCAGCAGTTTAGGGGACGGTGGGGAGACCCAGTACTTC	CASSLGDGGETQYF
TRBD1	TRBV4-2	TRBJ1-4	.	TGTGCCAGCAGCCAACCTACCGGGACAGGGGACGAAAAACTGTTTTTT	CASSQPTGTGDEKLFF
.	TRBV2	TRBJ2-3	.	TGTGCCAGCAGTGACAGTCTGTATCCCACAGATACGCAGTATTTT	CASSDSLYPTDTQYF
TRBD2	TRBV18	TRBJ2-5	few	TGTGCCAGCTCACCTCGCGGGAGGGCTCAAGAGACCCAGTACTTC	CASSPRGRAQETQYF
.	TRBV5-4	TRBJ2-2	many	TGTGCCAGCAGCTTGGAAGGGGCGAAGTACACCGGGGAGCTGTTTTTT	CASSLEGAKYTGELFF
.	TRBV2	TRBJ1-1	many	TGTGCCAGCAGTGATTTTGAGAGCACTGAAGCTTTCTTT	CASSDFESTEAFF
.	TRBV7-6	TRBJ2-3	.	TGTGCCAGCAGCTTAGTAGAGGGCAGTTCGCCCACAGATACGCAGTATTTT	CASSLVEGSSPTDTQYF
TRBD2	TRBV10-3	TRBJ2-7	few	TGTGCCATCAGTGGGGGGGGATACGAGCAGTACTTC	CAISGGGYEQYF
.	TRBV20-1	TRBJ2-7	few	TGCAGTGCCCGACGGCGGGTCTCCTACGAGCAGTACTTC	CSARRRVSYEQYF
.	TRBV3-1	TRBJ1-3	.	TGTGCCAGCAGCCAGAAAAACTCTGGAAACACCATATATTTT	CASSQKNSGNTIYF
TRBD1	TRBV6-2/TRBV6-3	TRBJ1-1	.	TGTGCCAGCAGTTACCCCATCGGGACAGGGGTAATGAACACTGAAGCTTTCTTT	CASSYPIGTGVMNTEAFF
TRBD1	TRBV6-5	TRBJ1-1	many	TGTGCCAGCAGCTACGGGACAGTGGAGAAAGCTTTCTTT	CASSYGTVEKAFF
.	TRBV25-1	TRBJ1-1	many	TGTGCCAGCAGTGTAGGCAGTATGAACACTGAAGCTTTCTTT	CASSVGSMNTEAFF
.	TRBV28	TRBJ2-7	.	TGTGCCAGCAGTTTGTCGGGTATAGTGTACGAGCAGTACTTC	CASSLSGIVYEQYF
TRBD2	TRBV10-3	TRBJ2-6	.	TGTGCCATCAGTGAGACTCCTAGCGGGAGGGGAACGGCCAACGTCCTGACTTTC	CAISETPSGRGTANVLTF
TRBD2	TRBV6-1	TRBJ2-1	few	TGTGCCAGCAGTCAGTCTCCCCCGGGGGGGCTTTACAATGAGCAGTTCTTC	CASSQSPPGGLYNEQFF
.	TRBV20-1	TRBJ2-7	.	TGCAGTGCTATTCAGCCCCCTTTCTACGAGCAGTACTTC	CSAIQPPFYEQYF
.	TRBV18	TRBJ2-7	.	TGTGCCAGCTCACCACCGGGGCTAGCTGAACGCAGGGGTTACGAGCAGTACTTC	CASSPPGLAERRGYEQYF
.	TRBV14	TRBJ1-1	many	TGTGCCAGCAGCCACCTCAACAGGGTCCAGGGGACTGAAGCTTTCTTT	CASSHLNRVQGTEAFF
TRBD2	TRBV12-3/TRBV12-4	TRBJ2-5	.	TGTGCCAGCAGTACCGGGACTAGCGGGAGGCGTTATACCCAGTACTTC	CASSTGTSGRRYTQYF
.	TRBV28	TRBJ2-2	few	TGTGCCAGCAGTTTAGTGGTGGGGGCGAACACCGGGGAGCTGTTTTTT	CASSLVVGANTGELFF
.	TRBV5-1	TRBJ2-7	many	TGCGCCAGCAGCTCGCCCCAGGGCAGGAGCTACGAGCAGTACTTC	CASSSPQGRSYEQYF
TRBD2	TRBV6-5	TRBJ2-4	.	TGTGCCAGCAGTTCCTCGGGGGGGCGTTCGAACATTCAGTACTTC	CASSSSGGRSNIQYF
.	TRBV7-2	TRBJ2-2	few	TGTGCCAGCAGCTTAGACGGGGCGGGGGAGCTGTTTTTT	CASSLDGAGELFF
.	TRBV5-1	TRBJ2-2	.	TGCGCCAGCAGCTTTGATCCGAACACCGGGGAGCTGTTTTTT	CASSFDPNTGELFF
TRBD1	TRBV5-1	TRBJ2-3	many	TGCGCCAGCACAGGGGGAGATACGCAGTATTTT	CASTGGDTQYF
TRBD1	TRBV20-1	TRBJ1-6	few	TGCAGTGCTAGAAACAGGGGGAGGGTCTATAATTCACCCCTCCACTTT	CSARNRGRVYNSPLHF
TRBD1	TRBV19	TRBJ2-4	few	TGTGCCAGTAGTACCAGAAACAGGGGGGACATTCAGTACTTC	CASSTRNRGDIQYF
.	TRBV3-1	TRBJ2-5	.	TGTGCCAGCAGCCAAGCGGCGGGGCGTCAAGAGACCCAGTACTTC	CASSQAAGRQETQYF
TRBD1	TRBV12-3/TRBV12-4	TRBJ2-5	.	TGTGCCAGCAGTTTAGCCCAGGCAGGGGGCGCCTTGGAGACCCAGTACTTC	CASSLAQAGGALETQYF
TRBD2	TRBV7-2	TRBJ2-3	few	TGTGCCAGCAGCCCTACTAGCGGGGGGGCCGGGGATACGCAGTATTTT	CASSPTSGGAGDTQYF
TRBD2	TRBV5-1	TRBJ2-1	many	TGCGCCAGCCGAGGGACTAGCGGGAGGGCCCAGACCAATGAGCAGTTCTTC	CASRGTSGRAQTNEQFF
.	TRBV12-3/TRBV12-4	TRBJ1-6	.	TGTGCCAGCAGCCTAGGAGGGGATAATTCACCCCTCCACTTT	CASSLGGDNSPLHF
TRBD2	TRBV29-1	TRBJ2-7	few	TGCAGCGTCTCCGGGACTAGCGGCAGGAGCTCCTACGAGCAGTACTTC	CSVSGTSGRSSYEQYF
.	TRBV30	TRBJ2-2	.	TGTGCCTGGAGTAGGGCGAATGAGGCCGGGGAGCTGTTTTTT	CAWSRANEAGELFF
TRBD1	TRBV5-6	TRBJ2-1	many	TGTGCCAGCAGCTTCAGACAGGGGGTGATGGATGAGCAGTTCTTC	CASSFRQGVMDEQFF
.	TRBV12-3/TRBV12-4	TRBJ1-2	many	TGTGCCAGCAGAGACCGACGGACAACTAACTATGGCTACACCTTC	CASRDRRTTNYGYTF
TRBD2	TRBV5-1	TRBJ2-1	.	TGCGCCAGCAGCTTGGCCGTCCTAGCGGGGACCAATGAGCAGTTCTTC	CASSLAVLAGTNEQFF